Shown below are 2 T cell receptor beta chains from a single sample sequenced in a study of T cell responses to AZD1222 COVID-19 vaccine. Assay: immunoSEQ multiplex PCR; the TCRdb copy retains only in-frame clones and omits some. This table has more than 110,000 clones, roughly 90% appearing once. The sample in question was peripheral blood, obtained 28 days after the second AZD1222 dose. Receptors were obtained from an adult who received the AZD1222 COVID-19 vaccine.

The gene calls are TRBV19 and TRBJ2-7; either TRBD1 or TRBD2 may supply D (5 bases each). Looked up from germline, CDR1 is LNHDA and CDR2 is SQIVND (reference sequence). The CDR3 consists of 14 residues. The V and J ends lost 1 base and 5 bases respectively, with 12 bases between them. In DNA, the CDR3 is TGTGCCAGTAGTATAGGTGGGGGTTCCAACGAGCAGTACTTC. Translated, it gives CASSIGGGSNEQYF.

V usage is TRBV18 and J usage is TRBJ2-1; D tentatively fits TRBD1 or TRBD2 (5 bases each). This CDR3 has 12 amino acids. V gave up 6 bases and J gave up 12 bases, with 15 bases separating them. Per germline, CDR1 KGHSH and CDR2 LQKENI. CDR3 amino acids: CASSGPVLGQFF. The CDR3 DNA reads TGTGCCAGCTCGGGACCGGTGCTCGGGCAGTTCTTC.